This TCR beta chain emerged from a study of T-cell reconstitution after alpha-beta-depleted transplantation in children. Trimming stripped 3 bases from V and 1 base from J, with 13 bases between. CDR1 is SQVTM, CDR2 ANQGSEA, per germline. The CDR3 has 14 amino acids. Unique molecular identifiers were built into the TCRbeta library. TCRdb reprocessed the PCR reads with MiXCR, giving one entry per CDR3 protein. This sample has fewer than 550,000 distinct CDR3 sequences, with roughly a tenth found just once. This receptor was identified in a child between 2 and 9 years old with inherited bone marrow failure, due to receive a stem cell transplant. The gene calls are TRBV29-1 and TRBJ2-7; tentatively, D is TRBD2 (5 bases). The sequences come from PBMCs, collected before TCRalphabeta/CD19-depleted stem cell transplant. The CDR3: CSVDKGAPSYEQYF. CDR3 DNA: TGCAGCGTTGATAAGGGAGCTCCGTCCTACGAGCAGTACTTC.